This is a list of T cell receptor beta chains from one sample in a study of metastatic and nonmetastatic thyroid tumors. TCRdb re-analyzed the PCR reads through MiXCR. The data contain 20,000 or so clones, about a sixth of them seen just once; the ten biggest clones take up around 19%. Material for sequencing was blood. The source of these receptors is a female donor with papillary thyroid cancer or a benign thyroid nodule (not recorded which). Some clones in this sample may be carry-over from other donors' samples. Both conserved end residues are part of each CDR3. A D gene is named only where the DNA matches it firmly. Clone sizes are given selectively: once, few, many, or a class where the clone is expanded.

size | J | V | D | CDR3 | DNA
many | TRBJ2-3 | TRBV24-1 | - | CATSVDKTQYF | TGTGCCACCAGTGTGGATAAAACGCAGTATTTT
many | TRBJ2-5 | TRBV14 | - | CASSQDRMGGRQETQYF | TGTGCCAGCAGCCAAGATCGGATGGGTGGTCGTCAAGAGACCCAGTACTTC
many | TRBJ2-3 | TRBV20-1 | - | CSASGQGPPHTQYF | TGCAGTGCTAGCGGGCAGGGTCCCCCTCATACGCAGTATTTT
- | TRBJ2-2 | TRBV19 | TRBD2 | CASRSGEGGNTGELFF | TGTGCCAGTAGATCGGGGGAGGGAGGGAACACCGGGGAGCTGTTTTTT
many | TRBJ2-7 | TRBV25-1 | - | CASSDWTSYEQYF | TGTGCCAGCAGTGATTGGACAAGCTACGAGCAGTACTTC
many | TRBJ2-1 | TRBV20-1 | TRBD2 | CSATQASGRGHNEQFF | TGCAGTGCTACACAGGCTAGCGGGAGGGGGCACAATGAGCAGTTCTTC
many | TRBJ2-1 | TRBV5-1 | - | CASRLDPTVNNEQFF | TGCGCCAGCAGGTTGGACCCGACAGTAAACAATGAGCAGTTCTTC
many | TRBJ2-5 | TRBV7-9 | - | CASSLSPETQYF | TGTGCCAGCAGCTTATCCCCGGAGACCCAGTACTTC
many | TRBJ2-2 | TRBV24-1 | - | CATKGKNTGELFF | TGTGCCACCAAGGGCAAAAACACCGGGGAGCTGTTTTTT
once | TRBJ1-5 | TRBV20-1 | - | CSAEDSAMSQPQHF | TGCAGTGCTGAGGACTCGGCCATGTCTCAGCCCCAGCATTTT
many | TRBJ2-3 | TRBV12-3/TRBV12-4 | - | CASSLALRGVSTQYF | TGTGCCAGCAGTTTAGCGCTAAGGGGGGTTAGTACGCAGTATTTT
- | TRBJ1-5 | TRBV20-1 | - | CSASSQGGGQPQHF | TGCAGTGCTAGTAGTCAGGGAGGAGGACAGCCCCAGCATTTT
- | TRBJ2-2 | TRBV6-5 | TRBD1 | CASSYRSGQGVSGELFF | TGTGCCAGCAGTTACCGATCGGGACAGGGGGTTTCTGGGGAGCTGTTTTTT
many | TRBJ2-5 | TRBV20-1 | TRBD1 | CSADARTGAQETQYF | TGCAGTGCCGACGCCAGGACAGGGGCGCAAGAGACCCAGTACTTC
many | TRBJ1-1 | TRBV3-1 | - | CASSPNNRDPRF | TGTGCCAGCAGCCCCAACAACAGGGACCCACGTTTT
- | TRBJ2-1 | TRBV5-4 | - | CASSLVGVNNEQFF | TGTGCCAGCAGCTTGGTAGGGGTCAACAATGAGCAGTTCTTC
few | TRBJ1-2 | TRBV24-1 | TRBD1 | CATSDSGQGGGGYTF | TGTGCCACCAGTGATTCCGGACAGGGGGGTGGTGGCTACACCTTC
- | TRBJ2-1 | TRBV5-1 | - | CASSLDRAEQFF | TGCGCCAGCAGCTTGGACAGAGCTGAGCAGTTCTTC
few | TRBJ1-3 | TRBV6-1 | - | CASSQQRGSGNTIYF | TGTGCCAGCAGTCAACAGAGGGGTTCTGGAAACACCATATATTTT
many | TRBJ2-3 | TRBV11-2 | TRBD2 | CASSLLAGDTDTQYF | TGTGCCAGCAGCTTACTAGCGGGGGACACAGATACGCAGTATTTT
medium-sized | TRBJ1-4 | TRBV2 | - | CASSAQGRNNEKLFF | TGTGCCAGCAGTGCTCAGGGGAGGAATAATGAAAAACTGTTTTTT
many | TRBJ1-6 | TRBV7-8 | - | CASSLTQRVGNSPLHF | TGTGCCAGCAGCCTAACCCAGCGGGTCGGGAATTCACCCCTCCACTTT
many | TRBJ1-1 | TRBV7-2 | TRBD1 | CASSLGGTGASEAFF | TGTGCCAGCAGCTTAGGCGGGACAGGGGCCTCTGAAGCTTTCTTT
medium-sized | TRBJ2-2 | TRBV6-2/TRBV6-3 | TRBD2 | CASRRIAGLNTGELFF | TGTGCCAGCAGGAGGATAGCGGGGTTGAACACCGGGGAGCTGTTTTTT
- | TRBJ1-5 | TRBV7-8 | - | CTSSLPGNEPQHF | TGTACCAGCAGCTTACCAGGCAATGAGCCCCAGCATTTT
few | TRBJ1-3 | TRBV18 | - | CASSPLQSLSGNTIYF | TGTGCCAGCTCACCCCTTCAGAGCCTCTCTGGAAACACCATATATTTT
many | TRBJ2-7 | TRBV20-1 | - | CSADGAVYEQYF | TGCAGTGCTGACGGCGCTGTCTACGAGCAGTACTTC
few | TRBJ1-2 | TRBV6-5 | - | CASSYFGQVNYGYTF | TGTGCCAGCAGTTACTTTGGGCAGGTTAACTATGGCTACACCTTC
many | TRBJ2-3 | TRBV15 | - | CATSSPRSPSTDTQYF | TGTGCCACCAGCAGTCCCCGGAGTCCTAGCACAGATACGCAGTATTTT
many | TRBJ1-2 | TRBV5-5 | - | CASSPDINYGYTF | TGTGCCAGCAGCCCCGACATTAACTATGGCTACACCTTC
many | TRBJ2-3 | TRBV20-1 | - | CSASRTGDDTDTQYF | TGCAGTGCTTCGCGTACGGGAGACGACACAGATACGCAGTATTTT
many | TRBJ1-2 | TRBV20-1 | - | CSALDSYTF | TGCAGTGCCCTGGACAGCTACACCTTC
many | TRBJ1-3 | TRBV12-3/TRBV12-4 | - | CASSFSGRNSGNTIYF | TGTGCCAGCAGTTTCTCGGGACGGAACTCTGGAAACACCATATATTTT
many | TRBJ2-1 | TRBV6-5 | - | CASSYSGTVYNEQFF | TGTGCCAGCAGTTACTCGGGTACGGTTTACAATGAGCAGTTCTTC
many | TRBJ2-3 | TRBV27 | - | CASSLGGGWTDTQYF | TGTGCCAGCAGTTTGGGAGGGGGTTGGACAGATACGCAGTATTTT
medium-sized | TRBJ1-5 | TRBV6-2/TRBV6-3 | - | CASSYSFASNQPQHF | TGTGCCAGCAGTTACTCCTTTGCCAGCAATCAGCCCCAGCATTTT
few | TRBJ1-1 | TRBV19 | - | CASSWTPGDFGAFF | TGTGCCAGCTCCTGGACACCCGGGGACTTTGGTGCTTTCTTT
many | TRBJ1-1 | TRBV5-1 | - | CASSSAGPPNTEAFF | TGCGCCAGCAGTTCTGCGGGACCTCCGAACACTGAAGCTTTCTTT
few | TRBJ2-1 | TRBV6-2/TRBV6-3 | - | CAGGSYNEQFF | TGTGCTGGGGGGTCCTACAATGAGCAGTTCTTC
many | TRBJ2-7 | TRBV20-1 | - | CSARGRLEVEQYF | TGCAGTGCTAGAGGCCGACTAGAGGTGGAGCAGTACTTC
medium-sized | TRBJ1-1 | TRBV6-1 | TRBD1 | CASSPGQGNTEAFF | TGTGCCAGCAGTCCTGGACAGGGGAACACTGAAGCTTTCTTT
many | TRBJ2-5 | TRBV2 | - | CASSRGKGETQYF | TGTGCCAGCAGCAGGGGTAAAGGAGAGACCCAGTACTTC
medium-sized | TRBJ2-7 | TRBV28 | - | CASSQWGAIYEQYF | TGTGCCAGCAGTCAGTGGGGGGCTATTTACGAGCAGTACTTC
medium-sized | TRBJ1-2 | TRBV28 | - | CASWGGRGRGYTF | TGTGCCAGCTGGGGGGGGCGTGGGAGGGGCTACACCTTC
many | TRBJ1-2 | TRBV4-1 | - | CASSQDITAGNYGYTF | TGCGCCAGCAGCCAAGATATCACGGCGGGAAACTATGGCTACACCTTC
medium-sized | TRBJ1-1 | TRBV6-1 | TRBD1 | CASRPDRGYTEAFF | TGTGCCAGCAGGCCCGACAGGGGGTATACTGAAGCTTTCTTT
many | TRBJ2-7 | TRBV6-1 | - | CASSESGWFEATYEQYF | TGTGCCAGCAGTGAAAGTGGCTGGTTTGAAGCAACCTACGAGCAGTACTTC
medium-sized | TRBJ1-5 | TRBV28 | TRBD1 | CASSEPGQGNQPQHF | TGTGCCAGCAGTGAGCCGGGACAGGGAAATCAGCCCCAGCATTTT
many | TRBJ2-1 | TRBV19 | - | CASSIEGNEQFF | TGTGCCAGTAGTATAGAAGGGAATGAGCAGTTCTTC
medium-sized | TRBJ2-3 | TRBV6-1 | - | CASRPGGTDTQYF | TGTGCCAGCAGGCCAGGGGGGACAGATACGCAGTATTTT
many | TRBJ2-5 | TRBV6-2/TRBV6-3 | - | CASRRLGSQETQYF | TGTGCCAGCAGACGACTGGGAAGTCAAGAGACCCAGTACTTC
many | TRBJ1-4 | TRBV5-8 | TRBD1 | CASSPGQGGYNEKLFF | TGTGCCAGCAGCCCGGGACAGGGCGGATATAATGAAAAACTGTTTTTT
- | TRBJ2-5 | TRBV20-1 | TRBD1 | CSAREGTGSRETQYF | TGCAGTGCTAGAGAGGGGACAGGGTCTAGGGAGACCCAGTACTTC
many | TRBJ2-3 | TRBV7-9 | - | CASSLSSEPRTQYF | TGTGCCAGCAGCTTGTCTAGCGAACCGCGTACGCAGTATTTT
few | TRBJ2-1 | TRBV19 | - | CASSFPLLNNEQFF | TGTGCCAGTAGTTTCCCTCTCCTCAACAATGAGCAGTTCTTC
many | TRBJ1-1 | TRBV29-1 | - | CTSGGASEAFF | TGCACCTCCGGGGGGGCGTCTGAAGCTTTCTTT
many | TRBJ2-5 | TRBV27 | TRBD2 | CASSPTSGETQYF | TGTGCCAGCAGTCCCACTAGCGGGGAGACCCAGTACTTC